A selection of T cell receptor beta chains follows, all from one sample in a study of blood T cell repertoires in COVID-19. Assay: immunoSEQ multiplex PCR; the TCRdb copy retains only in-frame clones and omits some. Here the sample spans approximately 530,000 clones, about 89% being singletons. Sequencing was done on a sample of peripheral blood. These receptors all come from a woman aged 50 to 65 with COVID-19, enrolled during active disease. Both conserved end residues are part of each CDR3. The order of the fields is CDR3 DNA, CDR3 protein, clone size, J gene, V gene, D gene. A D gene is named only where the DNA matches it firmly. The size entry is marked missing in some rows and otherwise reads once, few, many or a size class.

cdr3_nt: TGTGCCAGCAGTTTCCCCCCGGGGGAAGCCTACGAGCAGTACTTC
cdr3_aa: CASSFPPGEAYEQYF
clone_size: NA
j_call: TRBJ2-7
v_call: TRBV28
d_call: NA

cdr3_nt: TGTGCCAGCAGTCGCCTAGCGGGGGATACGCAGTATTTT
cdr3_aa: CASSRLAGDTQYF
clone_size: NA
j_call: TRBJ2-3
v_call: TRBV2
d_call: TRBD2

cdr3_nt: TGTGCCAGCAGTGATAGAGGGAGTCAGCCCCAGCATTTT
cdr3_aa: CASSDRGSQPQHF
clone_size: NA
j_call: TRBJ1-5
v_call: TRBV2
d_call: NA

cdr3_nt: TGTGCCAGCAGGCAAGGAGGTGCGGGGAACACCATATATTTT
cdr3_aa: CASRQGGAGNTIYF
clone_size: once
j_call: TRBJ1-3
v_call: TRBV9
d_call: NA

cdr3_nt: TGTGCCAGCAGCCCCCGGGACTATGGCTACACCTTC
cdr3_aa: CASSPRDYGYTF
clone_size: NA
j_call: TRBJ1-2
v_call: TRBV7-9
d_call: NA

cdr3_nt: TGTGCCAGCACCGACAGGGAGCGTGACACCGGGGAGCTGTTTTTT
cdr3_aa: CASTDRERDTGELFF
clone_size: NA
j_call: TRBJ2-2
v_call: TRBV6-5
d_call: TRBD1

cdr3_nt: TGTGCCAGCAGTGAAAAGGGAGGCTATGGCTACACCTTC
cdr3_aa: CASSEKGGYGYTF
clone_size: once
j_call: TRBJ1-2
v_call: TRBV6-1
d_call: NA

cdr3_nt: TGCGCCAGCGGGACAGGGGGGTCACCCCTCCACTTT
cdr3_aa: CASGTGGSPLHF
clone_size: NA
j_call: TRBJ1-6
v_call: TRBV10-1
d_call: TRBD1

cdr3_nt: TGTGCCAGCAGCTTTGGTAGACGAGGCGAGACCCAGTACTTC
cdr3_aa: CASSFGRRGETQYF
clone_size: NA
j_call: TRBJ2-5
v_call: TRBV5-6
d_call: NA

cdr3_nt: TGTGCCAGCAGCTTCAGGGCATCTCTTACCCTTTCCTCTGGAAACACCATATATTTT
cdr3_aa: CASSFRASLTLSSGNTIYF
clone_size: NA
j_call: TRBJ1-3
v_call: TRBV11-2
d_call: NA

cdr3_nt: TGTGCCTCTGGTCCCTCCGGGGGCTACACCTTC
cdr3_aa: CASGPSGGYTF
clone_size: NA
j_call: TRBJ1-2
v_call: TRBV10-3
d_call: NA

cdr3_nt: TGTGCCAGCAGCGTAGCGATTGGCACCTACGAGCAGTACTTC
cdr3_aa: CASSVAIGTYEQYF
clone_size: NA
j_call: TRBJ2-7
v_call: TRBV9
d_call: NA